This TCR beta chain appears in the sequencing data of a study of T cell responses to AZD1222 COVID-19 vaccine. In the case of this clone: Its antigen is currently unknown.

Profiling relied on immunoSEQ multiplex PCR, and the TCRdb table lists in-frame clones only, not all of them. Here the sample spans more than 90,000 clones, 84% being singletons. The study's findings and limits: Baseline serology detected seropositivity in only six AZD1222 recipients. Clonal diversity was possibly underestimated, and white British individuals and females predominated among donors. The span of vaccine-associated CD4 TCRs extended across spike, with dominance at 160-218 and 743-854. Epitopes outside B.1.351 and B.1.1.7 mutated regions reportedly drew nearly half of spike TCRs.

The source is an adult in good health. The sample here was peripheral blood, taken on day 0 of AZD1222 vaccination.

The CDR3 bases are TGTGCCAGCAGTTTAGAGAATTTGTACAATGAGCAGTTCTTC. The encoded protein is CASSLENLYNEQFF. This chain uses TRBV28 with TRBJ2-1; unclear D gene. The CDR3 sequence is 14 residues long. Trimming took 2 bases from V and 4 from J, leaving 9 bases between them. Germline CDR1 and CDR2: MDHEN and SYDVKM.